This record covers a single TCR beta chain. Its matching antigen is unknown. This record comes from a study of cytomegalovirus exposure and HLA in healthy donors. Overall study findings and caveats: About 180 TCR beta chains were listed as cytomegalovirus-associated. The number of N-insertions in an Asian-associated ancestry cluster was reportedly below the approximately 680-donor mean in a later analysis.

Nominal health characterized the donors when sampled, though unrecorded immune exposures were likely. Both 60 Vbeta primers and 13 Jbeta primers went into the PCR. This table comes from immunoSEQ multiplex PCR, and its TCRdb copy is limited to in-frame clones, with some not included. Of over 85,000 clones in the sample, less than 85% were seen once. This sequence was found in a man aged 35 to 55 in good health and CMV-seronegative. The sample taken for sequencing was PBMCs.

The DNA for the CDR3 is TGTGCCTCTAAAGCTAGCGGCCAAGAGACCCAGTACTTC. Amino acids: CASKASGQETQYF. J is TRBJ2-5 and V is TRBV5-4; 7 positions agree with TRBD2. Per germline, CDR1 SGHNT and CDR2 YYREEE (reference sequence). The CDR3 consists of 13 residues. J was trimmed by 1 base and V by 10 bases; bases with no gene match: 7. Filled out from reference TRBV5-4 and TRBJ2-5, the complete variable domain reads ETGVTQSPTHLIKTRGQQVTLRCSSQSGHNTVSWYQQALGQGPQFIFQYYREEENGRGNFPPRFSGLQFPNYSSELNVNALELDDSALYLCASKASGQETQYFGPGTRLLVL.